This entry describes one T cell receptor beta chain. Healthy Caucasians were all of the donors. TCRdb itself ran the 5' RACE reads through MiXCR, one entry per CDR3 protein. The sample gives about 1.7 million distinct CDR3 sequences, roughly 35% of which show up once; roughly 0.3% is in the top ten. This record belongs to a study of identical twins. V gave up 5 bases and J gave up 4 bases, with 20 bases separating them. CDR1 is SGHTA and CDR2 is FQGNSA in the germline V gene. This CDR3 has 16 amino acids. Input material: cord blood. The chain employs TRBV7-2 and TRBJ1-2, with TRBD1 as a possible D gene (5 bases). This TCR was sampled from a newborn girl in good health. The CDR3 coding sequence is TGTGCCAGCAGCCCCCCCTGGGACCCAGGGATCTATGGCTACACCTTC. Its protein product is CASSPPWDPGIYGYTF.